This T cell receptor beta chain was found in a study of T cell repertoires in cytomegalovirus infection. Across the study: Both CMV infection and a matching HLA type were indicated by public TCR beta signatures.

This clonotype was detected a few times. Its antigen is undetermined. TCRdb ran MiXCR on the reads and lists one entry per CDR3 protein. The sample holds 680,000 or so distinct CDR3 sequences, around 30% seen once. The sample consisted of cultured PBMCs, taken from culture after CMV antigen stimulation. The source of this sequence is a human donor in good health (CMV status not recorded). Some clones in this sample may be carry-over from other donors' samples.

This CDR3 reads CASSVGWRGDTDTQYF. CDR3 DNA: TGTGCCAGCAGCGTAGGTTGGCGGGGAGACACAGATACGCAGTATTTT. The V gene is TRBV9, the J gene TRBJ2-3, with D tentatively TRBD2 (6 bases). The V end lost 0 bases, the J end lost 2 bases, and 13 bases lay between the germline ends. The length of the CDR3 is 16 residues. CDR1 SGDLS and CDR2 YYNGEE come from the germline V gene.